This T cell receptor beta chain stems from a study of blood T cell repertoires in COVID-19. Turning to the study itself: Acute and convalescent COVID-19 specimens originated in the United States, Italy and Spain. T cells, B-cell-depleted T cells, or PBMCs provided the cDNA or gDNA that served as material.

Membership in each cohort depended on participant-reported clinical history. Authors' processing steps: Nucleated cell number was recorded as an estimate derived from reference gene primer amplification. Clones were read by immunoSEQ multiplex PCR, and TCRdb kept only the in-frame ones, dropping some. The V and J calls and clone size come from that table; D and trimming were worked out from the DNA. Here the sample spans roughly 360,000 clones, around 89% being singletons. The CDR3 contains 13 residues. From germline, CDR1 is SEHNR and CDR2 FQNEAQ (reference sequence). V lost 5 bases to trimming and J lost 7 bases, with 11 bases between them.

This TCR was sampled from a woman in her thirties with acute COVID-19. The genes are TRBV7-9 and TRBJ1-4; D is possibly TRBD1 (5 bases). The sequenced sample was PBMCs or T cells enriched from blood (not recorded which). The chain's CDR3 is CASSRGRGEKLFF. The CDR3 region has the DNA TGTGCCAGCAGCCGTGGTAGGGGTGAAAAACTGTTTTTT.